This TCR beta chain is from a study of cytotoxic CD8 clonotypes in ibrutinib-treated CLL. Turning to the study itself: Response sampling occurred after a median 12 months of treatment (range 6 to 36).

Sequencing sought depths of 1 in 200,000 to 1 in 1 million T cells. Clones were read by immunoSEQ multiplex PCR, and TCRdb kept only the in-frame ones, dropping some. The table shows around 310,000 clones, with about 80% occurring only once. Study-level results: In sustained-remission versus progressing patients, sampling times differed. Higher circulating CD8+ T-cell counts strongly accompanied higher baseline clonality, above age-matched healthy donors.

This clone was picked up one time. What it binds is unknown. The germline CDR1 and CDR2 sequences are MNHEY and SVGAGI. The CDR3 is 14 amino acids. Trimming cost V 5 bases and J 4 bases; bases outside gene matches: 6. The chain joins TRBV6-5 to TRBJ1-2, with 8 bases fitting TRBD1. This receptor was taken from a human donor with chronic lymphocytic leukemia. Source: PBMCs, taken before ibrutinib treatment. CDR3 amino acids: CASSGTGGFYGYTF. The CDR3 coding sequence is TGTGCCAGCAGTGGGACAGGCGGCTTCTATGGCTACACCTTC.